This passage covers 16 T cell receptor beta chains from one sample sequenced in a study of cytomegalovirus exposure and HLA in healthy donors. 60 Vbeta and 13 Jbeta primers were used in PCR. TCRdb's table, derived via immunoSEQ multiplex PCR, lists solely in-frame clones and lacks some. Of about 120,000 clones listed, 79% are singletons. The sequenced sample was PBMCs. The receptor source for this set is a woman aged 18-30 years in good health and CMV-seropositive.

V gene TRBV13 combines with J gene TRBJ2-5, with 11 bases aligning to TRBD2. CDR1 is PRHDT, CDR2 FYEKMQ, per germline (reference sequence). J was trimmed by 3 bases and V by 5 bases; bases with no gene match: 2. This CDR3 spans 14 amino acids. The DNA of the CDR3 is TGTGCCAGCAGCGCACTAGCGGGAGAAGAGACCCAGTACTTC. As protein: CASSALAGEETQYF.

The gene calls are TRBV7-3 and TRBJ2-1; possible D gene TRBD2, 5 bases. V lost 1 base to trimming and J lost 6 bases, with 13 bases between them. The CDR3 is made up of 15 amino acids. The V gene's germline CDR1 is SGHTA and CDR2 FQGTGA. CDR3 amino acids: CASSLMEAPRNEQFF. The CDR3 DNA reads as TGTGCCAGCAGCTTAATGGAGGCTCCCCGCAATGAGCAGTTCTTC. Filled out from reference TRBV7-3 and TRBJ2-1, the complete variable domain reads GAGVSQTPSNKVTEKGKYVELRCDPISGHTALYWYRQSLGQGPEFLIYFQGTGAADDSGLPNDRFFAVRPEGSVSTLKIQRTERGDSAVYLCASSLMEAPRNEQFFGPGTRLTVL.

V gene TRBV2 combines with J gene TRBJ1-2, with TRBD1 identical over 9 bases. The V gene end was trimmed by 4 bases and the J gene end by 1 base; junction bases not matched to a gene: 7. CDR1 and CDR2 (germline): SNHLY, FYNNEI. This CDR3 region has 16 residues. The CDR3 protein is CASSAGQGKNNYGYTF. DNA of the CDR3: TGTGCCAGCAGTGCCGGACAGGGGAAGAATAACTATGGCTACACCTTC.

The chain has TRBV5-1 and TRBJ2-7; TRBD2 agrees at 8 bases. V trimming: 0 bases; J trimming: 5 bases; junction bases outside the gene matches: 1. CDR1 and CDR2 from the germline V gene are SGHRS and YFSETQ. The CDR3 has 13 amino acids. The DNA of the CDR3 is TGCGCCAGCAGCTTGGGGACTAGCCACGAGCAGTACTTC. Translation: CASSLGTSHEQYF. The full variable domain, its missing parts supplied by reference TRBV5-1 and TRBJ2-7, is KAGVTQTPRYLIKTRGQQVTLSCSPISGHRSVSWYQQTPGQGLQFLFEYFSETQRNKGNFPGRFSGRQFSNSRSEMNVSTLELGDSALYLCASSLGTSHEQYFGPGTRLTVT.

The chain couples TRBV28 to TRBJ1-6; 9 positions agree with TRBD1. Germline V gives CDR1 MDHEN, CDR2 SYDVKM. J lost 14 bases, V lost 6 bases, and 14 bases had no gene match. The CDR3 has 15 amino acids. The CDR3 coding sequence is TGTGCCAGCAGCTCAAAGGGACAGGGAGTTCTAGCCCTCCACTTT. It is translated as CASSSKGQGVLALHF.

The rearrangement uses TRBV4-1 and TRBJ2-3; no firm D call. V was trimmed by 1 base and J by 4 bases, leaving 15 bases between them. The CDR3 extends over 16 amino acids. Germline V gene data show CDR1 as MGHRA and CDR2 as YSYEKL. The DNA of the CDR3 is TGCGCCAGCAGCCAAGCTCGCCTAGGCGTCCCAGATACGCAGTATTTT. Translation: CASSQARLGVPDTQYF.

V gene TRBV27 combines with J gene TRBJ2-7, with 7 bases identical to TRBD2. CDR1 is MNHEY and CDR2 is SMNVEV in the germline V gene (reference sequence). V lost 4 bases, J lost 2 bases, and 5 bases stayed unmatched. The CDR3 covers 14 residues. CDR3 sequence reads: CASSSRTRTYEQYF. CDR3 sequence (DNA): TGTGCCAGCAGTTCGAGGACTAGGACCTACGAGCAGTACTTC.

This rearrangement joins TRBV7-6 to TRBJ1-5; D perhaps matches TRBD1 (5 bases). V lost 6 bases and J 6 bases, leaving 12 bases between the germline ends. Germline V CDR1 and CDR2: SGHVS, FNYEAQ. The CDR3 covers 13 residues. CDR3 DNA: TGTGCCAGCAGGCAAGGGGTGGGTCAGCCCCAGCATTTT. Amino acids: CASRQGVGQPQHF.

This clone was picked up one time. This rearrangement joins TRBV30 to TRBJ1-5, with D perhaps TRBD1 (5 bases). The V gene's germline CDR1 is GTSNPN and CDR2 SVGIG (reference sequence). This CDR3 spans 15 amino acids. The V and J ends lost 0 bases and 0 bases respectively, with 9 bases between them. The CDR3 loop is CAWSVRTHSNQPQHF. CDR3 nucleotides: TGTGCCTGGAGTGTAAGGACACATAGCAATCAGCCCCAGCATTTT.

V is TRBV9 and J is TRBJ2-5, with 12 positions matching TRBD1. Germline values: CDR1 SGDLS, CDR2 YYNGEE. The CDR3 extends over 15 amino acids. V was clipped by 4 bases and J by 11 bases; unmatched bases: 12. CDR3 residues: CASSSDGTGGREQYF. As DNA, the CDR3 is TGTGCCAGCAGCTCCGACGGGACAGGGGGCCGGGAGCAGTACTTC.

This clone is a singleton in its sample. The chain links TRBV27 to TRBJ2-3; possibly TRBD2 for D (5 bases). This CDR3 contains 14 residues. Trimming removed 5 bases from V and 6 bases from J, with 15 bases in between. The germline V gene encodes CDR1 MNHEY and CDR2 SMNVEV (reference sequence). Written as DNA, the CDR3 is TGTGCCAGCAGTCTGGACTGGTTTGAGGATACGCAGTATTTT. This translates into CASSLDWFEDTQYF.

The chain has TRBV19 and TRBJ1-1; 7 nucleotides agree with TRBD1. Germline V gene lookup returns CDR1 LNHDA and CDR2 SQIVND (reference sequence). The CDR3 has 12 amino acids. After removal of 10 bases from V and 1 base from J, the junction contained 3 bases not matched to a gene. The CDR3 DNA follows: TGTGCCATCGGGACAGCGAACACTGAAGCTTTCTTT. Encoded protein: CAIGTANTEAFF.

This chain joins TRBV30 and TRBJ2-7; TRBD2 aligns across 7 bases. Germline CDR1 is GTSNPN and CDR2 is SVGIG (reference sequence). The CDR3 loop spans 12 amino acids. Germline trimming cut 2 bases from V and 3 bases from J; bases unmatched to any gene: 1. The DNA of the CDR3 is TGTGCCTGGAGTAGCGGGGTCTACGAGCAGTACTTC. Encoded protein: CAWSSGVYEQYF.

The rearrangement uses TRBV19 and TRBJ2-7; TRBD2 might be the D (6 bases). The CDR3 covers 13 residues. The V end was cut by 2 bases, the J end by 6 bases, with 11 bases between. CDR1 is LNHDA, CDR2 SQIVND, per germline (reference sequence). CDR3 sequence reads: CASSIWGVSEQYF. The DNA for the CDR3 is TGTGCCAGTAGTATATGGGGGGTCTCCGAGCAGTACTTC.

The chain has TRBV15 and TRBJ2-7; 8 bases are a match to TRBD2. J was trimmed by 5 bases and V by 0 bases; bases with no gene match: 6. CDR3 length equals 15 residues. Germline V lookup: CDR1 LNHNV, CDR2 YYDKDF (reference sequence). The CDR3 loop reads CATSRDRGSGNEQYF. The CDR3 DNA sequence: TGTGCCACCAGCAGAGATAGGGGTAGCGGGAACGAGCAGTACTTC. The full variable domain, its missing parts supplied by reference TRBV15 and TRBJ2-7, is DAMVIQNPRYQVTQFGKPVTLSCSQTLNHNVMYWYQQKSSQAPKLLFHYYDKDFNNEADTPDNFQSRRPNTSFCFLDIRSPGLGDTAMYLCATSRDRGSGNEQYFGPGTRLTVT.

This clone appeared a few times. V usage is TRBV6-5 and J usage is TRBJ1-2; possibly TRBD1 for D (6 bases). Germline-derived CDR1 and CDR2 are MNHEY and SVGAGI. The CDR3 length is 14 residues. Trimming left V 8 bases short and J 5 bases short, with 18 bases between. The chain's CDR3 is CASGGQIGEYGYTF. CDR3 bases: TGTGCCAGCGGGGGACAAATTGGAGAATATGGCTACACCTTC.